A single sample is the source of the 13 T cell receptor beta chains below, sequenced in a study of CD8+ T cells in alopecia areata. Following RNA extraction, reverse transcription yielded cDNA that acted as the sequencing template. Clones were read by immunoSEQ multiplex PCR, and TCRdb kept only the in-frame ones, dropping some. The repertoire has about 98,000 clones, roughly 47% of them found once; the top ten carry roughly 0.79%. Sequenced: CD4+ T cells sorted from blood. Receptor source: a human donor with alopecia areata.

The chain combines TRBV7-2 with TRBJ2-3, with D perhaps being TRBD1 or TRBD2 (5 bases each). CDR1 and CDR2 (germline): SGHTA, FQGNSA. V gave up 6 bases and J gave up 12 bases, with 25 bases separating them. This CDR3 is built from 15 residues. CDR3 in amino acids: CASSREGYNSGSQYF. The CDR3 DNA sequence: TGTGCCAGCAGTCGCGAGGGGTACAACTCGGGTAGTCAGTATTTT.

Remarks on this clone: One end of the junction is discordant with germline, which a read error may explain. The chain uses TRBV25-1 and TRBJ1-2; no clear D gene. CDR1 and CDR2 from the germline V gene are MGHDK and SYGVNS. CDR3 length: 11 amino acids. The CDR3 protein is CASSGGENLCF. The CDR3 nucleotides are TGTGCCAGCAGTGGTGGGGAGAATCTCTGTTTC.

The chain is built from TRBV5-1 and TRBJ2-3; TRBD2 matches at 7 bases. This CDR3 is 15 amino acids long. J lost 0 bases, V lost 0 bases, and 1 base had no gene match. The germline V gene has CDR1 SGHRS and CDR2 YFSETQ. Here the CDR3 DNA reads TGCGCCAGCAGCTTGGGACTAGCTAGCACAGATACGCAGTATTTT. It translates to CASSLGLASTDTQYF.

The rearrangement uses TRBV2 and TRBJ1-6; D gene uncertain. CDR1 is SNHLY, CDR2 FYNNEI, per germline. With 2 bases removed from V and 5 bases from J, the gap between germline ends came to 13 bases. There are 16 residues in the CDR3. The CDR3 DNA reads TGTGCCAGCAGTGAAAGGGCAGGCAGAAATAATTCACCCCTCCACTTT. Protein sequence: CASSERAGRNNSPLHF.

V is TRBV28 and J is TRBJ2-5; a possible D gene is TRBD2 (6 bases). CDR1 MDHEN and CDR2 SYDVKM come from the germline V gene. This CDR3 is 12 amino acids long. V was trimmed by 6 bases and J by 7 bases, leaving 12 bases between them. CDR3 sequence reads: CASRGLVGTQYF. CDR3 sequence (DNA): TGTGCCAGCAGGGGACTCGTAGGGACCCAGTACTTC. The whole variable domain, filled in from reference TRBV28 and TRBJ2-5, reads DVKVTQSSRYLVKRTGEKVFLECVQDMDHENMFWYRQDPGLGLRLIYFSYDVKMKEKGDIPEGYSVSREKKERFSLILESASTNQTSMYLCASRGLVGTQYFGPGTRLLVL.

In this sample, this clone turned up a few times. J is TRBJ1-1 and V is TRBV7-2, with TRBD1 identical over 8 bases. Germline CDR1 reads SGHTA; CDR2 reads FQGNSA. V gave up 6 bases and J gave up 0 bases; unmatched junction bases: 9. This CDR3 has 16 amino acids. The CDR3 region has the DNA TGTGCCAGCAGGACCCAGGGGGCGCTTATGAACACTGAAGCTTTCTTT. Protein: CASRTQGALMNTEAFF.

CDR3: CASSRATGYETQYF. The CDR3 coding sequence is TGTGCCAGCAGCCGAGCAACAGGGTACGAGACCCAGTACTTC. The V gene is TRBV7-6, the J gene TRBJ2-5, with a possible D match to TRBD1 (6 bases). Germline V gives CDR1 SGHVS, CDR2 FNYEAQ. V gave up 5 bases and J gave up 5 bases, with 15 bases separating them. CDR3 length: 14 residues.

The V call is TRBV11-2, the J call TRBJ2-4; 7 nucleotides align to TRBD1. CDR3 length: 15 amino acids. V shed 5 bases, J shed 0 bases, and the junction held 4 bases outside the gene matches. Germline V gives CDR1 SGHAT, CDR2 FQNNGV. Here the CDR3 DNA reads TGTGCCAGCAGCCCAGACAGGGTAGCCAAAAACATTCAGTACTTC. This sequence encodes CASSPDRVAKNIQYF. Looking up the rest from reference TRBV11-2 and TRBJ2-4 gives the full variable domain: EAGVAQSPRYKIIEKRQSVAFWCNPISGHATLYWYQQILGQGPKLLIQFQNNGVVDDSQLPKDRFSAERLKGVDSTLKIQPAKLEDSAVYLCASSPDRVAKNIQYFGAGTRLSVL.

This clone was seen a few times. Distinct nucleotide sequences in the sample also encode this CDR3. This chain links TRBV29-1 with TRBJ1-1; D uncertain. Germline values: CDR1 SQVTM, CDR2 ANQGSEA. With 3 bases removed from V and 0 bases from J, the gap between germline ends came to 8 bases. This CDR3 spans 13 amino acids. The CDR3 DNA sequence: TGCAGCGTTGACGCGCAGATGAACACTGAAGCTTTCTTT. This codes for CSVDAQMNTEAFF.

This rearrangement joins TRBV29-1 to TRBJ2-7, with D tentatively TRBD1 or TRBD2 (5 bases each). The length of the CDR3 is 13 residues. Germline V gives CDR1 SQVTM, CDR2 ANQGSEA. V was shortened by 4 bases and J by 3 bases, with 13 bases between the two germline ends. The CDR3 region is CSVGGQGNYEQYF. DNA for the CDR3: TGCAGCGTTGGAGGGCAGGGTAACTACGAGCAGTACTTC.

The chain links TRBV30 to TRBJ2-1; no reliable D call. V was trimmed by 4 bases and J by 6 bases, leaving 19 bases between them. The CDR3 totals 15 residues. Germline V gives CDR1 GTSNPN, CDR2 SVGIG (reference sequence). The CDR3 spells CAWTRGGDLGNEQFF. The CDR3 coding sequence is TGTGCCTGGACCAGAGGCGGCGACCTGGGCAATGAGCAGTTCTTC.

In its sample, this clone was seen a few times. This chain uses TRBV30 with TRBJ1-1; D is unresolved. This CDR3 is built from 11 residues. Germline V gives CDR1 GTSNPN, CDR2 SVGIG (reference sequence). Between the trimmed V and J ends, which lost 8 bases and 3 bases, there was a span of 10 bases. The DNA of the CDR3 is TGTGCCGTTAACCAGGACACTGAAGCTTTCTTT. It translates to CAVNQDTEAFF.

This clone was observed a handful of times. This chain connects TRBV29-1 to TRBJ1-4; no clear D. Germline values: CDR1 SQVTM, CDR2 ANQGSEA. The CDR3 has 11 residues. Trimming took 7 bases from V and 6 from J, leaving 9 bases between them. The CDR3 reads CSGYQDEKLFF. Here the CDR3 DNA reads TGCAGCGGCTATCAGGATGAAAAACTGTTTTTT. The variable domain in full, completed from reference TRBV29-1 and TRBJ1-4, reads SAVISQKPSRDICQRGTSLTIQCQVDSQVTMMFWYRQQPGQSLTLIATANQGSEATYESGFVIDKFPISRPNLTFSTLTVSNMSPEDSSIYLCSGYQDEKLFFGSGTQLSVL.